Each of the 29 T cell receptor beta chains below was sequenced from the same sample in a study of neurological immune-mediated disorders (dated by TCRdb to the late 2010s). The method behind the library was 5' RACE. TCRdb names Illumina HiSeq 2500 as the instrument used. The raw public data were reprocessed by TCRdb itself: fastp quality trimming at Q25, MiXCR clonotype calling, in-frame beta chains only. Rows merge per CDR3 protein into single entries with the most common DNA and genes. Present in this sample are more than 45,000 distinct CDR3 sequences, around 3.6% of which were seen just once. Of the sample, 1.5% to 2% falls within the top ten clones. Sequences were obtained from PBMCs. The receptors originated from a man aged 25 to 40 with multiple sclerosis.

At least ten counts were recorded for this clonotype. The V and J genes are TRBV6-1 and TRBJ2-7, with unresolved D. Germline V CDR1 and CDR2: MNHNS, SASEGT. CDR3 length: 16 residues. Trimming took off 4 bases at V and 2 bases at J, with 18 bases between the two ends. The CDR3 spells CASSVNTLGATYEQYF. In DNA form, the CDR3 reads TGTGCCAGCAGTGTTAACACTCTCGGCGCTACCTACGAGCAGTACTTC.

This clonotype was recorded at least ten times. The CDR3 bases are TGTGCCAGCAAACCGGGACTAGCGGGGGACACTCAGTACTTC. Amino acid sequence: CASKPGLAGDTQYF. J is TRBJ2-4 and V is TRBV12-3 or TRBV12-4; the match to TRBD2 covers 14 bases. V gave up 7 bases and J gave up 12 bases; unmatched junction bases: 8. There are 14 residues in the CDR3.

This clonotype showed up many times. V gene TRBV20-1 combines with J gene TRBJ1-6; no definite D call. The ends were cut back, 6 bases at V and 4 bases at J, with 10 bases in the middle. The CDR3 covers 13 residues. Germline V gene lookup returns CDR1 DFQATT and CDR2 SNEGSKA (reference sequence). The CDR3 DNA sequence: TGCAGTGCCAAAACAGCATATAATTCACCCCTCCACTTT. Translation gives CSAKTAYNSPLHF.

V and J are TRBV9 and TRBJ2-5; D tentatively reads TRBD1 or TRBD2 (6 bases each). This CDR3 is 15 amino acids long. V gave up 5 bases and J gave up 4 bases, with 18 bases separating them. Germline V gives CDR1 SGDLS, CDR2 YYNGEE. CDR3 bases: TGTGCCAGCAGTTCAGGGGACTTTCTGGGAGAGACCCAGTACTTC. It specifies CASSSGDFLGETQYF.

V is TRBV5-5 and J is TRBJ2-1, with D maybe TRBD2 (5 bases). Germline V lookup: CDR1 SGHKS, CDR2 YYEKEE (reference sequence). The CDR3 spans 16 residues. V was pared by 1 base and J by 4 bases, with 15 bases between. The CDR3 reads CASSLTPGRGYNEQFF. The CDR3, as DNA: TGTGCCAGCAGCTTGACCCCCGGACGCGGGTACAATGAGCAGTTCTTC.

At least ten counts were recorded for this clonotype. The V gene is TRBV12-3 or TRBV12-4, the J gene TRBJ2-7, with 10 bases identical to TRBD2. There are 15 residues in the CDR3. V shed 5 bases and J 4 bases; nucleotides not matched to a gene: 8. The CDR3 bases are TGTGCCAGCAGTCCGCCCGGGACTAGCGCGTACGAGCAGTACTTC. The encoded protein is CASSPPGTSAYEQYF.

This clonotype has only a few counts. The chain employs TRBV27 and TRBJ2-7, with 10 bases fitting TRBD2. Trimming at V came to 3 bases and at J to 1 base, leaving 3 bases not matched to a gene. The CDR3 is 15 amino acids. CDR1 and CDR2 from the germline V gene are MNHEY and SMNVEV (reference sequence). The CDR3 here is CASSLGLALSYEQYF. The CDR3 bases are TGTGCCAGCAGTTTGGGACTAGCGCTATCCTACGAGCAGTACTTC.

Many counts were recorded for this clonotype. The chain has TRBV7-6 and TRBJ2-5; TRBD1 matches 7 bases. V lost 4 bases, J lost 0 bases, and 8 bases stayed unmatched. The germline CDR1 and CDR2 sequences are SGHVS and FNYEAQ. The CDR3 runs 16 residues. The CDR3 loop reads CASSSGWDSYQETQYF. CDR3 in DNA: TGTGCCAGCAGCTCAGGGTGGGACAGTTACCAAGAGACCCAGTACTTC.

This clonotype was counted many times. The rearrangement uses TRBV29-1 and TRBJ2-7, with D perhaps matching TRBD2 (5 bases). This CDR3 is built from 11 residues. Trimming stripped 4 bases from V and 6 bases from J, with 10 bases between. Germline CDR1 reads SQVTM; CDR2 reads ANQGSEA. DNA for the CDR3: TGCAGCGTTGTCAGAGGAGGCGAGCAGTACTTC. Amino acids: CSVVRGGEQYF.

The table lists this clonotype with a few counts. Just one base apart from a much larger clone, this may be a read error. The rearrangement joins TRBV4-1 to TRBJ2-3; 7 bases agree with TRBD2. The length of the CDR3 is 13 residues. The V gene end was trimmed by 5 bases and the J gene end by 7 bases; junction bases not matched to a gene: 6. Germline V CDR1 and CDR2: MGHRA, YSYEKL. The CDR3 coding sequence is TGCGCCAGCAGCACCACGGGGGGAAATACGCAGTATTTT. Its protein product is CASSTTGGNTQYF.

This clonotype occurred many times. V usage is TRBV28 and J usage is TRBJ1-5; a weak D match, TRBD1 (5 bases). V lost 5 bases and J 1 base, leaving 12 bases between the germline ends. The germline gives CDR1 MDHEN, CDR2 SYDVKM. The CDR3 is 15 amino acids. CDR3 in amino acids: CASSGVRASNQPQHF. The DNA for the CDR3 is TGTGCCAGCAGTGGCGTCAGGGCCAGCAATCAGCCCCAGCATTTT.

This clonotype has a count of ten or more. The CDR3 region has the DNA TGTGCCAGCAGCTCCGACAGGGGCTCCTACAATGAGCAGTTCTTC. Amino acids: CASSSDRGSYNEQFF. The V gene is TRBV11-2, the J gene TRBJ2-1; 8 bases match TRBD1. The CDR3 runs to 15 residues. The J segment lost 0 bases and the V segment lost 4 bases, leaving 2 bases of the junction unmatched. CDR1 SGHAT and CDR2 FQNNGV come from the germline V gene.

This clonotype was counted ten times or more. The chain recombines TRBV5-1 with TRBJ2-2; D is unresolved. The CDR3 sequence is 15 residues long. V was trimmed by 7 bases and J by 6 bases, leaving 19 bases between them. The germline CDR1 and CDR2 sequences are SGHRS and YFSETQ. In DNA form, the CDR3 reads TGCGCCAGCCGAGAATTTCCTTTTTCGGCCGGGGAGCTGTTTTTT. It translates to CASREFPFSAGELFF.

The chain combines TRBV7-8 with TRBJ2-3; D perhaps matches TRBD1 (6 bases). The CDR3 loop spans 13 amino acids. Germline CDR1 reads SGHVS; CDR2 reads FQNEAQ. The V and J ends lost 6 bases and 4 bases respectively, with 11 bases between them. The DNA of the CDR3 is TGTGCCAGCAGGTCCAGGGGATCAGATACGCAGTATTTT. It yields the protein CASRSRGSDTQYF.

This clonotype occurred many times. V is TRBV3-1 and J is TRBJ2-7, with D tentatively TRBD1 or TRBD2 (6 bases each). CDR1 is LGHDT, CDR2 YNNKEL, per germline (reference sequence). V lost 0 bases and J 3 bases, leaving 15 bases between the germline ends. This CDR3 comprises 16 residues. CDR3 protein: CASSQDKGGPHYEQYF. In DNA, the CDR3 is TGTGCCAGCAGCCAAGATAAGGGGGGACCACACTACGAGCAGTACTTC.

This clonotype was detected many times. This chain connects TRBV4-1 to TRBJ2-1, with 9 bases that match TRBD2. CDR3 length equals 14 residues. The germline CDR1 and CDR2 sequences are MGHRA and YSYEKL. After removal of 2 bases from V and 6 bases from J, the junction contained 2 bases not matched to a gene. This chain's CDR3 is CASSQRSGGNEQFF. Here the CDR3 DNA reads TGCGCCAGCAGCCAACGTAGCGGGGGCAATGAGCAGTTCTTC.

This clonotype was detected ten times or more. The chain is built from TRBV27 and TRBJ2-6; 9 bases line up with TRBD1. CDR3 length equals 17 residues. Germline V gene sequence: CDR1 MNHEY, CDR2 SMNVEV (reference sequence). With V trimmed by 6 bases and J by 0 bases, 6 bases remained unmatched. CDR3 nucleotides: TGTGCCAGCAGGGGGACAGGGTCTTTCTCTGGGGCCAACGTCCTGACTTTC. Residues: CASRGTGSFSGANVLTF.

Many counts were recorded for this clonotype. The chain carries TRBV20-1 and TRBJ2-1; D may be TRBD1 or TRBD2 (5 bases each). Trimming left V 3 bases short and J 8 bases short, with 17 bases between. Germline V CDR1 and CDR2: DFQATT, SNEGSKA (reference sequence). The CDR3 has 14 residues. This CDR3 is CSARGPRYSDEQFF. The DNA for the CDR3 is TGCAGTGCTAGGGGGCCTCGGTATAGCGATGAGCAGTTCTTC.

This clonotype was found many times. The J gene is TRBJ1-1, the V gene TRBV5-6; TRBD1 matches at 7 bases. This CDR3 comprises 14 residues. After removal of 3 bases from V and 4 bases from J, the junction contained 6 bases not matched to a gene. Germline V gene data show CDR1 as SGHDT and CDR2 as YYEEEE. CDR3 protein: CASSSITGVTEAFF. For the CDR3, the DNA is TGTGCCAGCAGCTCAATTACAGGGGTCACTGAAGCTTTCTTT. The full variable domain, with the rest looked up from reference TRBV5-6 and TRBJ1-1, is DAGVTQSPTHLIKTRGQQVTLRCSPKSGHDTVSWYQQALGQGPQFIFQYYEEEERQRGNFPDRFSGHQFPNYSSELNVNALLLGDSALYLCASSSITGVTEAFFGQGTRLTVV.

This clonotype is deemed medium-sized. The chain employs TRBV25-1 and TRBJ2-2, with 9 bases identical to TRBD1. The CDR3 contains 14 residues. Per germline, CDR1 MGHDK and CDR2 SYGVNS. V gave up 5 bases and J gave up 3 bases; unmatched junction bases: 1. The DNA for the CDR3 is TGTGCCAGCAGTACAGGGGGCGACACCGGGGAGCTGTTTTTT. Encoded protein: CASSTGGDTGELFF.

This clonotype has a count of ten or more. This chain links TRBV2 with TRBJ2-1; D uncertain. Germline V gene sequence: CDR1 SNHLY, CDR2 FYNNEI. The CDR3 covers 13 residues. Trimming took 8 bases from V and 5 from J, leaving 13 bases between them. The CDR3 reads CASLAPSNNEQFF. The CDR3 DNA reads TGTGCCAGCCTTGCCCCCTCAAACAATGAGCAGTTCTTC.

This clonotype was detected ten times or more. V usage is TRBV7-9 and J usage is TRBJ1-1, with 8 nucleotides matching TRBD1. Germline V gives CDR1 SEHNR, CDR2 FQNEAQ (reference sequence). There are 15 residues in the CDR3. V lost 4 bases to trimming and J lost 5 bases; unmatched junction nucleotides: 9. The CDR3 DNA reads as TGTGCCAGCAGCTCTAGGACAGGGAGAAAAACTGAAGCTTTCTTT. It encodes CASSSRTGRKTEAFF.

This clonotype was seen many times. V and J are TRBV20-1 and TRBJ2-7, with 11 positions matching TRBD1. The CDR3 is made up of 18 amino acids. With V trimmed by 5 bases and J by 3 bases, 18 bases remained unmatched. The germline CDR1 and CDR2 sequences are DFQATT and SNEGSKA (reference sequence). As DNA, the CDR3 is TGCAGTGCTGGGGGGAGTTATTCGTCGGACAGGGGGCTCTACGAGCAGTACTTC. This encodes CSAGGSYSSDRGLYEQYF.

This clonotype was seen ten or more times. The chain carries TRBV5-1 and TRBJ1-1, with D uncertain. Germline-derived CDR1 and CDR2 are SGHRS and YFSETQ. The CDR3 covers 14 residues. Trimming left V 1 base short and J 0 bases short, with 7 bases between. DNA of the CDR3: TGCGCCAGCAGCTTGAATCTCGTGAACACTGAAGCTTTCTTT. It translates to CASSLNLVNTEAFF. The variable domain in full, completed from reference TRBV5-1 and TRBJ1-1, reads KAGVTQTPRYLIKTRGQQVTLSCSPISGHRSVSWYQQTPGQGLQFLFEYFSETQRNKGNFPGRFSGRQFSNSRSEMNVSTLELGDSALYLCASSLNLVNTEAFFGQGTRLTVV.

This clonotype came up many times. V usage is TRBV5-1 and J usage is TRBJ1-1; D is ambiguous. The CDR3 is 14 amino acids. Looked up from germline, CDR1 is SGHRS and CDR2 is YFSETQ. The V gene lost 0 bases and the J gene lost 1 base, with 7 bases spanning the gap. Here the CDR3 reads CASSLEAANTEAFF. The DNA for the CDR3 is TGCGCCAGCAGCTTGGAGGCAGCGAACACTGAAGCTTTCTTT.

Only a few counts were recorded for this clonotype. This chain links TRBV27 with TRBJ1-5; 7 nucleotides align to TRBD1. There are 14 residues in the CDR3. Germline lookup yields CDR1 MNHEY and CDR2 SMNVEV (reference sequence). V lost 5 bases, J lost 7 bases, and 8 bases stayed unmatched. The chain's CDR3 is CASSITGAGQPQHF. The CDR3 DNA reads as TGTGCCAGCAGTATTACAGGGGCCGGGCAGCCCCAGCATTTT.

This clonotype was counted at least ten times. The chain uses TRBV20-1 and TRBJ1-1; 8 bases are shared with TRBD1. J lost 3 bases, V lost 3 bases, and 6 bases had no gene match. The CDR3 covers 14 residues. Germline V gene lookup returns CDR1 DFQATT and CDR2 SNEGSKA (reference sequence). The CDR3 sequence: CSARQGAGDTEAFF. CDR3 in DNA: TGCAGTGCTAGGCAGGGGGCGGGGGACACTGAAGCTTTCTTT.

This clonotype was seen many times. The chain employs TRBV27 and TRBJ1-1; 8 bases agree with TRBD1. CDR1 is MNHEY, CDR2 SMNVEV, per germline (reference sequence). The CDR3 totals 18 residues. The V segment lost 5 bases and the J segment 5 bases; nucleotides outside the gene matches: 19. This CDR3 is CASSTPSGTGVGTTEAFF. DNA of the CDR3: TGTGCCAGCAGTACTCCTTCCGGGACAGGAGTTGGAACGACTGAAGCTTTCTTT.

This clonotype was recorded at least ten times. The rearrangement uses TRBV20-1 and TRBJ1-6; D may be TRBD1 (5 bases). Germline V CDR1 and CDR2: DFQATT, SNEGSKA (reference sequence). The CDR3 runs to 14 residues. V dropped 2 bases and J dropped 5 bases, with 10 bases sitting between them. The CDR3 bases are TGCAGTGCTAGACCGGGACGGAATAATTCACCCCTCCACTTT. Its protein product is CSARPGRNNSPLHF.